This T cell receptor beta chain is drawn from a study of blood T cell repertoires in COVID-19. Study-level background: T cells, B-cell-depleted T cells, or PBMCs supplied cDNA or gDNA.

V dropped 6 bases and J dropped 10; count of bases not matched to a gene: 6. The CDR3 extends over 14 amino acids. Germline values: CDR1 SQVTM, CDR2 ANQGSEA. Sequencing used immunoSEQ multiplex PCR; TCRdb keeps in-frame clones, though not all of them. In the table there are about 370,000 clones, more than 70% of which are singletons. This sequence joins TRBV29-1 and TRBJ2-1; 16 positions agree with TRBD2. This sequence originates from a woman younger than 45 with COVID-19, enrolled during active disease. Source material: peripheral blood. DNA for the CDR3: TGCAGCGTCCCGGGACTAGCGGGAGGGAACGAGCAGTTCTTC. It is translated as CSVPGLAGGNEQFF.